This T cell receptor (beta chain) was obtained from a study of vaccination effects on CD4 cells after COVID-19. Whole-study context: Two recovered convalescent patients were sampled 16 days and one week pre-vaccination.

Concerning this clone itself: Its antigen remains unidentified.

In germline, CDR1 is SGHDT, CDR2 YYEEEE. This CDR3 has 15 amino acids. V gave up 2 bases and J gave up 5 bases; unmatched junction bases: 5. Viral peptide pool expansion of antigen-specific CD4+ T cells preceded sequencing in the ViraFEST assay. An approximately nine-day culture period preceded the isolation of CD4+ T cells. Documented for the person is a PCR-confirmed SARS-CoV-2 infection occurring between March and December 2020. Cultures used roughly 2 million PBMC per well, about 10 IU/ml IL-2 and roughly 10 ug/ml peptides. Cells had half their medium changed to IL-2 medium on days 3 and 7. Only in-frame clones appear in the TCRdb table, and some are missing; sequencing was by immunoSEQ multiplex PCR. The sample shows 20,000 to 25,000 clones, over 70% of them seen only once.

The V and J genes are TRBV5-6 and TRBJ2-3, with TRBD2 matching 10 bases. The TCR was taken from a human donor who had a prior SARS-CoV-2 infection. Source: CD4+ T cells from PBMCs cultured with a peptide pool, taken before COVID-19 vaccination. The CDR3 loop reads CASSLPGLARDTQYF. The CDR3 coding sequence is TGTGCCAGCAGCTTACCGGGACTAGCGCGAGATACGCAGTATTTT.